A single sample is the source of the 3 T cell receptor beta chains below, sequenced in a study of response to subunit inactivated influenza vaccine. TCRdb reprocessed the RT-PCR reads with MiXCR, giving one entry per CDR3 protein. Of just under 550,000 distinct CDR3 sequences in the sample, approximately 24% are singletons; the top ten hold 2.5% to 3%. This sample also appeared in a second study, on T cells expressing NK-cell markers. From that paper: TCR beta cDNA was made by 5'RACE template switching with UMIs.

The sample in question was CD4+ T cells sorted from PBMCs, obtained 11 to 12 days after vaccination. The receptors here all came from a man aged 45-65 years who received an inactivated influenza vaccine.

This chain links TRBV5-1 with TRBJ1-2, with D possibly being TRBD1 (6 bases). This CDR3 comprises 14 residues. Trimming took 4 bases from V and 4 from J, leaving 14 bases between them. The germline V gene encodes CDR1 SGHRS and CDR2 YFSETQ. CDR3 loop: CASSPEQGRYGYTF. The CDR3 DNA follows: TGCGCCAGCAGCCCTGAACAGGGCCGCTATGGCTACACCTTC.

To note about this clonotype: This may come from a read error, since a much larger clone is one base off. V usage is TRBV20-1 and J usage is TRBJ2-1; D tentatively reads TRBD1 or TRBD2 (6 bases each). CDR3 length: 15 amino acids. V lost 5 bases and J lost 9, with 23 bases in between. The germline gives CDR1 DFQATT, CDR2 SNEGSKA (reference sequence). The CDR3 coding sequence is TGCAGTGCTCCAGACGGGGGCGACTGGGGTAGTGAGCAGTTCTTC. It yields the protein CSAPDGGDWGSEQFF.

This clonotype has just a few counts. This chain's CDR3 is CASRAVDRGWQPQHF. In DNA form, the CDR3 reads TGTGCCAGCAGAGCGGTGGACAGGGGGTGGCAGCCCCAGCATTTT. This chain uses TRBV2 with TRBJ1-5; TRBD1 matches at 10 bases. This CDR3 is 15 amino acids long. With 6 bases clipped from V and 7 bases from J, the junction kept 9 bases outside the gene matches. Germline values: CDR1 SNHLY, CDR2 FYNNEI.